These 12 T cell receptor beta chains share one sample of origin, sequenced in a study of CXCR3-negative and CXCR3-positive naive CD8 T cells. Study outcomes and limitations: Against CXCR3-negative naive cells, CXCR3-positive naive cells showed more hydrophobic TRB CDR3s.

Their antigens are not known. cDNA libraries for TRB were generated by 5' RACE incorporating UMI labels. TCRdb reprocessed the 5' RACE reads and reports one entry per CDR3 protein, with no DNA. The table counts under 75,000 distinct CDR3 sequences; approximately 0.71% lies in the top ten. The source material was naive CXCR3+ CD8+ T cells from blood. Subset here: CD45RO-CCR7+CD27+CD95- naive CD8+ T cells expressing CXCR3 (TNR3+). Every receptor here comes from a human donor in good health. Some clones in this sample may be carry-over from other donors' samples.

This chain uses TRBV24-1 with TRBJ2-3; as DNA is missing, the TRBD1 call by TCRdb cannot be tested. From germline, CDR1 is KGHDR and CDR2 SFDVKD. This CDR3 has 15 residues. CDR3 amino acids: CATSDPGLATDTQYF.

The chain carries TRBV7-9 and TRBJ2-5; lacking DNA, the TRBD1 call made by TCRdb goes unchecked. CDR1 is SEHNR and CDR2 is FQNEAQ in the germline V gene (reference sequence). The CDR3 spans 16 residues. The chain's CDR3 is CASSHRDSGVFETQYF.

The chain couples TRBV20-1 to TRBJ2-4; TCRdb's assignment of TRBD2 cannot be checked, as there is no DNA. The length of the CDR3 is 16 residues. Germline lookup yields CDR1 DFQATT and CDR2 SNEGSKA (reference sequence). The chain's CDR3 is CSATHPSSGSTNIQYF.

V gene TRBV7-7 combines with J gene TRBJ2-1; TCRdb outputs TRBD1, but without DNA this stays unchecked. The germline V gene encodes CDR1 SSHAT and CDR2 FNYEAQ (reference sequence). This CDR3 spans 17 amino acids. The CDR3 region is CASSSTPGQGKGHEQFF.

The genes are TRBV6-2 or TRBV6-3 and TRBJ2-3. Per the germline V gene, CDR1 is MNHEY and CDR2 is SVGEGT. The CDR3 sequence is 12 residues long. The CDR3 spells CDRKTSTDTQYF.

The gene calls are TRBV7-8 and TRBJ2-3; there is no DNA to check the TCRdb D call of TRBD1. This CDR3 region has 15 residues. CDR1 is SGHVS and CDR2 is FQNEAQ in the germline V gene. The CDR3 protein is CASSLGGRATDTQYF.

V gene TRBV28 combines with J gene TRBJ2-3; absent DNA, TCRdb's TRBD1 call cannot be checked. This CDR3 is built from 14 residues. Looked up from germline, CDR1 is MDHEN and CDR2 is SYDVKM. The CDR3 here is CASSPTGLEDTQYF.

The V call is TRBV5-1, the J call TRBJ2-7; the TRBD1 assignment by TCRdb is unverifiable without DNA. The CDR3 is made up of 14 amino acids. The V gene's germline CDR1 is SGHRS and CDR2 YFSETQ. CDR3 residues: CASSAQTGDYEQYF. The whole variable domain, remainder taken from reference TRBV5-1 and TRBJ2-7, is KAGVTQTPRYLIKTRGQQVTLSCSPISGHRSVSWYQQTPGQGLQFLFEYFSETQRNKGNFPGRFSGRQFSNSRSEMNVSTLELGDSALYLCASSAQTGDYEQYFGPGTRLTVT.

This chain links TRBV29-1 with TRBJ1-2. The length of the CDR3 is 12 residues. The V gene's germline CDR1 is SQVTM and CDR2 ANQGSEA. This CDR3 reads CSVEDITIGYTF.

The rearrangement joins TRBV19 to TRBJ2-7; TCRdb designates TRBD1, a call that cannot be tested without DNA. This CDR3 comprises 11 residues. Germline values: CDR1 LNHDA, CDR2 SQIVND (reference sequence). The CDR3 reads CASSHRQEQYF.

The chain links TRBV27 to TRBJ2-1; TCRdb's D call of TRBD2 is untestable without DNA. The CDR3 extends over 19 amino acids. CDR1 and CDR2 from the germline V gene are MNHEY and SMNVEV (reference sequence). CDR3 sequence: CASSLAVPSGGWHGDEQFF.

The genes are TRBV10-3 and TRBJ2-3; TCRdb designates TRBD2, a call that cannot be tested without DNA. Germline V gene lookup returns CDR1 ENHRY and CDR2 SYGVKD. The CDR3 sequence is 16 residues long. CDR3 sequence reads: CAITTGLAGSTDTQYF.